This T cell receptor beta chain was retrieved from a study of T cell responses to AZD1222 COVID-19 vaccine. General study results and limits: Two doses of AZD1222 preceded a rise in Spike-specific TCR breadth and depth. At 160-218 and 743-854, vaccine-associated CD4 TCRs were dominant, and they spanned spike.

Here immunoSEQ multiplex PCR was the method, and the copy in TCRdb shows in-frame clones only, minus some. The profile shows about 150,000 clones, 90% of them singletons. A remark on this clone: Antigen unknown.

The CDR3 has 14 amino acids. Germline V CDR1 and CDR2: SNHLY, FYNNEI. V lost 7 bases and J lost 0, with 12 bases in between. V gene TRBV2 combines with J gene TRBJ1-1, with D hard to call. The clonotype was recovered from an adult in good health. Sequences were derived from peripheral blood, sampled on day 0 of AZD1222 vaccination. The CDR3 sequence: CASIGLQVNTEAFF. Here the CDR3 DNA reads TGTGCCAGCATAGGATTGCAGGTGAACACTGAAGCTTTCTTT. Full variable domain (missing parts from reference TRBV2 and TRBJ1-1): EPEVTQTPSHQVTQMGQEVILRCVPISNHLYFYWYRQILGQKVEFLVSFYNNEISEKSEIFDDQFSVERPDGSNFTLKIRSTKLEDSAMYFCASIGLQVNTEAFFGQGTRLTVV.